The rows below give T cell receptor beta chains drawn from one sample of a study of CD4+ T cells in melanoma. The repertoire was sequenced with immunoSEQ multiplex PCR; TCRdb's copy has only in-frame clones and lacks some. The table lists roughly 150,000 clones, 80% to 95% of them singletons. The source of these receptors is a human donor with melanoma. Each CDR3 is given with its conserved first and last residue. The D gene is left open where the match is weak. Clone size is not always given. Where it is, it says once, few, many or a class for expanded clones.

>TRBJ1-1|-|TRBV18|-
CASSPPGAGRGTEAFF
TGTGCCAGCTCACCACCGGGGGCCGGACGAGGCACTGAAGCTTTCTTT
>TRBJ2-2|once|TRBV5-8|-
CASSIDANTGELFF
TGTGCCAGCAGTATCGATGCCAACACCGGGGAGCTGTTTTTT
>TRBJ1-6|-|TRBV5-4|-
CASSADRNSPLHF
TGTGCCAGCAGCGCCGACAGGAATTCACCCCTCCACTTT
>TRBJ2-5|-|TRBV29-1|-
CSVQLFQETQYF
TGCAGCGTTCAGCTATTCCAGGAGACCCAGTACTTC
>TRBJ2-1|-|TRBV7-9|-
CASTFPGGLNEQFF
TGTGCCAGCACATTTCCCGGGGGCCTCAATGAGCAGTTCTTC
>TRBJ2-7|-|TRBV4-1|-
CASSLRDTDSYEQYF
TGCGCCAGCAGCCTCCGGGACACTGACTCCTACGAGCAGTACTTC
>TRBJ1-2|-|TRBV2|TRBD1
CASRRQGLGGYTF
TGTGCCAGCAGGCGACAGGGCCTGGGAGGCTACACCTTC
>TRBJ2-2|-|TRBV5-4|-
CASSLDRPATGELFF
TGTGCCAGCAGCTTGGACCGTCCGGCCACCGGGGAGCTGTTTTTT
>TRBJ2-5|-|TRBV2|-
CASSRGETETQYF
TGTGCCAGCAGCCGGGGCGAGACTGAGACCCAGTACTTC
>TRBJ2-1|once|TRBV6-1|-
CASRGGGGNEQFF
TGTGCCAGCAGAGGAGGAGGGGGGAATGAGCAGTTCTTC
>TRBJ2-5|-|TRBV9|TRBD2
CASSLQSGGDLETQYF
TGTGCCAGCAGCTTGCAGAGCGGGGGGGACTTAGAGACCCAGTACTTC
>TRBJ2-7|-|TRBV6-6|TRBD1
CASSRDRGRDEQYF
TGTGCCAGCAGCCGGGACAGGGGGCGCGACGAGCAGTACTTC
>TRBJ1-4|-|TRBV11-3|-
CASSFRVSVSELEKLFF
TGTGCCAGCAGCTTCCGGGTTTCGGTCTCCGAGTTAGAAAAACTGTTTTTT
>TRBJ1-2|once|TRBV4-1|-
CASSLSGRAGYTF
TGCGCCAGCAGCCTCTCGGGGCGGGCCGGCTACACCTTC
>TRBJ1-2|-|TRBV18|-
CASSPRAEGGYTF
TGTGCCAGCTCTCCTCGGGCCGAGGGGGGCTACACCTTC
>TRBJ1-6|-|TRBV6-5|-
CASSYSRGAAHSPLHF
TGTGCCAGCAGTTACTCGAGAGGGGCGGCACATTCACCCCTCCACTTT
>TRBJ1-6|-|TRBV6-4|TRBD1
CASSEQGAGSPLHF
TGTGCCAGCAGTGAACAGGGGGCAGGGTCACCCCTCCACTTT
>TRBJ1-2|-|TRBV25-1|TRBD1
CASSSPGQGNYGYTF
TGTGCCAGCAGTTCACCGGGACAGGGAAACTATGGCTACACCTTC
>TRBJ2-1|-|TRBV7-6|-
CASSPGGVYNEQFF
TGTGCCAGCAGCCCAGGGGGGGTGTACAATGAGCAGTTCTTC
>TRBJ2-3|-|TRBV7-3|-
CASSLALEYTQYF
TGTGCCAGCAGCTTAGCCTTAGAGTATACGCAGTATTTT
>TRBJ2-1|-|TRBV5-1|-
CASSLDPGAIPFF
TGCGCCAGCAGCTTGGATCCGGGGGCAATCCCGTTCTTC
>TRBJ1-4|-|TRBV19|TRBD1
CATRGGQGVEKLFF
TGTGCCACTAGGGGTGGACAGGGTGTTGAAAAACTGTTTTTT
>TRBJ1-1|-|TRBV10-3|-
CAISDPGKADTEAFF
TGTGCCATCAGTGATCCGGGGAAGGCCGACACTGAAGCTTTCTTT
>TRBJ2-7|-|TRBV7-9|TRBD1
CASSSVDRGKHEQYF
TGTGCCAGCAGCTCGGTGGACAGGGGAAAACACGAGCAGTACTTC
>TRBJ2-7|-|TRBV18|-
CASSPSRETGQYF
TGTGCCAGCTCACCGAGTAGGGAAACCGGGCAGTACTTC
>TRBJ2-3|-|TRBV9|-
CASSVAGGSGLDTQYF
TGTGCCAGCAGCGTAGCCGGGGGTAGCGGACTGGATACGCAGTATTTT